The TCR beta chain under discussion was sequenced for a study of read filtering for tumor transcriptome and immune sequencing. Study summary: Among patients, 17 were male and approximately 15 female, aged roughly 45 to 80 (mean approximately 62). Revised staging placed under ten patients in R-ISS I, about 17 in II, about seven in III. IR-seq gave about 3.5 to 10.27 million TCR reads per sample; RNA-seq gave roughly 80 to 1273. Study outcomes and limitations: The CD138-negative fraction was mixed bone marrow immune cells, not pure T cells.

Molecular barcoded adaptors covering alpha/delta and beta/gamma chains were used on about 0.4 ug RNA. TCRdb itself ran the reads through MiXCR, one entry per CDR3 protein. The sample has about 86,000 distinct CDR3 sequences; 10% to 15% are singletons. Trimming at V came to 3 bases and at J to 0 bases, leaving 10 bases not matched to a gene. The CDR3 spans 19 residues. Germline V gives CDR1 LNHDA, CDR2 SQIVND (reference sequence). This clonotype was detected ten times or more. Antigen specificity is unknown. Input material: a population of CD138-negative cells sorted from bone marrow. The sequence derives from a donor at least 40 years old with multiple myeloma. This chain joins TRBV19 and TRBJ2-6; 8 positions agree with TRBD1. CDR3 DNA sequence: TGTGCCAGTAGTATGCGCCCAGGGACAGGCCCCTCTGGGGCCAACGTCCTGACTTTC. Protein product: CASSMRPGTGPSGANVLTF.